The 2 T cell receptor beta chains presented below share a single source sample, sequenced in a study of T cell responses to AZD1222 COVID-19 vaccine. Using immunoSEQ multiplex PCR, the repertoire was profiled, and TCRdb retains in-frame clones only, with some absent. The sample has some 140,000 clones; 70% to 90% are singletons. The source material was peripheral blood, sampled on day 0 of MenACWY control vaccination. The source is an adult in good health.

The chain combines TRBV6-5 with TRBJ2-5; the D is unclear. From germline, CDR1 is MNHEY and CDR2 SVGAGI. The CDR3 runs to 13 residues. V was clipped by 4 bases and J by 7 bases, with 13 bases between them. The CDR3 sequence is CASSSPPTGTQYF. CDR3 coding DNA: TGTGCCAGCAGTTCCCCCCCTACTGGGACCCAGTACTTC.

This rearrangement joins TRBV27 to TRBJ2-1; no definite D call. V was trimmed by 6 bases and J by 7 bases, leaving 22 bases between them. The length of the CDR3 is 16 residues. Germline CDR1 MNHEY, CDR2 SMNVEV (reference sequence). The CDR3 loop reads CASSSAFWALENEQFF. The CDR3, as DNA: TGTGCCAGCAGCTCCGCATTTTGGGCCCTCGAGAATGAGCAGTTCTTC.